Shown below are 18 T cell receptor beta chains from a single sample sequenced in a study of T cell responses to AZD1222 COVID-19 vaccine. The method was immunoSEQ multiplex PCR; TCRdb's version includes in-frame clones alone and lacks a portion of them. Among about 150,000 clones listed, roughly 90% were seen once. The material sequenced was peripheral blood, taken on day 0 of AZD1222 vaccination. Receptors were obtained from an adult in good health.

The chain joins TRBV11-2 to TRBJ2-1; D is unresolved. Germline lookup yields CDR1 SGHAT and CDR2 FQNNGV. Trimming removed 1 base at V and 8 bases at J, with 15 bases between. The CDR3 has 15 amino acids. CDR3 residues: CASSLAPGLGYEQFF. CDR3 nucleotides: TGTGCCAGCAGCTTAGCCCCAGGTCTAGGGTATGAGCAGTTCTTC.

V usage is TRBV11-2 and J usage is TRBJ2-3; 11 positions agree with TRBD2. CDR3 length: 17 residues. Losses at the gene ends were 5 bases for V and 1 base for J; bases not matched to a gene: 8. The germline CDR1 and CDR2 sequences are SGHAT and FQNNGV. CDR3 protein: CASSGMFSGGGTDTQYF. DNA of the CDR3: TGTGCCAGCAGCGGAATGTTTAGCGGGGGGGGCACAGATACGCAGTATTTT. Filled out from reference TRBV11-2 and TRBJ2-3, the complete variable domain reads EAGVAQSPRYKIIEKRQSVAFWCNPISGHATLYWYQQILGQGPKLLIQFQNNGVVDDSQLPKDRFSAERLKGVDSTLKIQPAKLEDSAVYLCASSGMFSGGGTDTQYFGPGTRLTVL.

The chain uses TRBV2 and TRBJ1-1; tentatively, D is TRBD1 (5 bases). Germline lookup yields CDR1 SNHLY and CDR2 FYNNEI. There are 11 residues in the CDR3. The V end was cut by 6 bases, the J end by 4 bases, with 6 bases between. CDR3 DNA: TGTGCCAGCAGGAGGGGCACTGAAGCTTTCTTT. Its protein is CASRRGTEAFF.

The chain has TRBV5-4 and TRBJ1-1; no firm D call. The CDR3 covers 14 residues. CDR1 and CDR2 from the germline V gene are SGHNT and YYREEE (reference sequence). V was trimmed by 4 bases and J by 3 bases, leaving 13 bases between them. The CDR3 DNA reads as TGTGCCAGCAGCCCCAGACCGCCCGACACTGAAGCTTTCTTT. Translation gives CASSPRPPDTEAFF.

The chain is built from TRBV5-4 and TRBJ1-2; D ambiguous. Germline assignment: CDR1 SGHNT and CDR2 YYREEE (reference sequence). With 1 base removed from V and 8 bases from J, the gap between germline ends came to 12 bases. CDR3 size: 13 residues. The CDR3 region has the DNA TGTGCCAGCAGCTTGCGCTGGGCCGAGGGCTACACCTTC. Translation gives CASSLRWAEGYTF.

CDR3 nucleotide sequence: TGTGCCAGCAGCTTAGATAAGACGGGGCCCCAGCATTTT. This translates into CASSLDKTGPQHF. The chain uses TRBV11-3 and TRBJ1-5; D remains ambiguous. CDR1 SGHNT and CDR2 YENEEA come from the germline V gene. V was shortened by 0 bases and J by 9 bases, with 9 bases between the two germline ends. The CDR3 length is 13 residues.

J is TRBJ1-1 and V is TRBV11-2, with 12 bases aligning to TRBD1. The CDR3 runs to 17 residues. The germline V gene encodes CDR1 SGHAT and CDR2 FQNNGV. The V and J ends lost 9 bases and 0 bases, in that order; junction bases with no gene match: 11. This CDR3 is CASSDRDRGRLNTEAFF. CDR3 DNA: TGTGCCAGTTCTGACCGGGACAGGGGGCGACTGAACACTGAAGCTTTCTTT.

The chain links TRBV5-1 to TRBJ2-1; 11 bases are a match to TRBD2. V shed 4 bases, J shed 3 bases, and the junction held 6 bases outside the gene matches. The CDR3 length is 16 residues. Germline V gives CDR1 SGHRS, CDR2 YFSETQ. CDR3 nucleotide sequence: TGCGCCAGCAGCCGGGACCTAGCGGGGGGCTACAATGAGCAGTTCTTC. Translation: CASSRDLAGGYNEQFF.

The chain recombines TRBV28 with TRBJ2-1; 14 nucleotides line up with TRBD2. Germline CDR1 reads MDHEN; CDR2 reads SYDVKM. V lost 8 bases and J lost 0; bases outside the gene matches: 9. This CDR3 spans 18 amino acids. This CDR3 is CASLRLAGGKGSYNEQFF. CDR3 nucleotides: TGTGCCAGCCTCCGACTAGCGGGAGGGAAGGGCTCCTACAATGAGCAGTTCTTC.

V and J are TRBV7-2 and TRBJ2-7; D is possibly TRBD2 (6 bases). The CDR3 extends over 14 amino acids. CDR1 SGHTA and CDR2 FQGNSA come from the germline V gene. Trimming cost V 3 bases and J 3 bases, with 12 bases left between them. The CDR3 sequence: CASSFGGASYEQYF. The CDR3 nucleotides are TGTGCCAGCAGCTTCGGAGGGGCTAGCTACGAGCAGTACTTC.

This clone occurred many times. The chain couples TRBV11-1 to TRBJ1-1; no clear D. The CDR3 spans 12 residues. Trimming stripped 5 bases from V and 3 bases from J, with 7 bases between. Germline V lookup: CDR1 SGHAT, CDR2 FQDESV (reference sequence). CDR3 sequence reads: CASSLGDTEAFF. Here the CDR3 DNA reads TGTGCCAGCAGCCTTGGTGACACTGAAGCTTTCTTT. The variable domain in full, with the rest retrieved from reference TRBV11-1 and TRBJ1-1, is EAEVAQSPRYKITEKSQAVAFWCDPISGHATLYWYRQILGQGPELLVQFQDESVVDDSQLPKDRFSAERLKGVDSTLKIQPAELGDSAMYLCASSLGDTEAFFGQGTRLTVV.

This chain uses TRBV7-9 with TRBJ1-5, with TRBD1 as a possible D gene (5 bases). CDR3 length: 14 amino acids. The V and J ends lost 2 bases and 7 bases respectively, with 12 bases between them. The germline V gene has CDR1 SEHNR and CDR2 FQNEAQ (reference sequence). The CDR3 region is CASSLPGARQPQHF. The CDR3 DNA is TGTGCCAGCAGCTTACCTGGGGCGAGACAGCCCCAGCATTTT.

V and J are TRBV5-1 and TRBJ2-2, with a tentative D call TRBD2 (5 bases). The CDR3 has 14 amino acids. The germline V and J ends were trimmed by 3 bases and 3 bases, with 9 bases remaining between them. Germline V gene data show CDR1 as SGHRS and CDR2 as YFSETQ. CDR3 protein: CASSSIGDTGELFF. The DNA of the CDR3 is TGCGCCAGCAGCTCCATCGGGGACACCGGGGAGCTGTTTTTT. Supplemented by reference TRBV5-1 and TRBJ2-2, the full variable domain reads KAGVTQTPRYLIKTRGQQVTLSCSPISGHRSVSWYQQTPGQGLQFLFEYFSETQRNKGNFPGRFSGRQFSNSRSEMNVSTLELGDSALYLCASSSIGDTGELFFGEGSRLTVL.

V usage is TRBV6-5 and J usage is TRBJ1-1; no clear D gene. V shed 5 bases and J shed 4 bases, with 11 bases lying between them. CDR3 size: 13 residues. Germline V gene data show CDR1 as MNHEY and CDR2 as SVGAGI. CDR3 bases: TGTGCCAGCAGTCTAGAATGGGGCACTGAAGCTTTCTTT. Translating gives CASSLEWGTEAFF.

The V and J genes are TRBV6-6 and TRBJ2-7, with 7 bases matching TRBD1. The CDR3 is 14 residues long. The germline V gene encodes CDR1 MNHNY and CDR2 SVGAGI (reference sequence). After removal of 8 bases from V and 0 bases from J, the junction contained 7 bases not matched to a gene. The CDR3, as DNA: TGTGCCAGCGGATTGACAGGGCCCTCCTACGAGCAGTACTTC. This sequence encodes CASGLTGPSYEQYF.

The gene calls are TRBV6-5 and TRBJ2-3, with 10 bases lining up with TRBD2. V trimming: 5 bases; J trimming: 2 bases; junction bases outside the gene matches: 4. Germline assignment: CDR1 MNHEY and CDR2 SVGAGI. This CDR3 spans 15 amino acids. The CDR3 spells CASSQRGGITDTQYF. CDR3 nucleotide sequence: TGTGCCAGCAGTCAGCGGGGGGGCATCACAGATACGCAGTATTTT.

V and J are TRBV27 and TRBJ1-6; TRBD1 is a possible D gene (6 bases). Trimming stripped 5 bases from V and 5 bases from J, with 10 bases between. Germline V gene data show CDR1 as MNHEY and CDR2 as SMNVEV (reference sequence). CDR3 length equals 14 residues. The CDR3 reads CASSPRTDNSPLHF. The CDR3 nucleotides are TGTGCCAGCAGTCCCCGGACAGATAATTCACCCCTCCACTTT.

The chain couples TRBV4-2 to TRBJ1-1; the D gene is possibly TRBD1 (6 bases). The CDR3 is 15 amino acids. Per germline, CDR1 LGHNA and CDR2 YNFKEQ. The germline V and J ends were trimmed by 1 base and 2 bases, with 11 bases remaining between them. The chain's CDR3 is CASSQGGGRNTEAFF. DNA for the CDR3: TGTGCCAGCAGCCAAGGCGGGGGGCGAAACACTGAAGCTTTCTTT.